The entry below describes one T cell receptor (beta chain). This clone was observed a few times. Its recognized antigen is unknown. No qualities accompany the bases; no much larger clone lies one base away. The library was prepared using PCR. Sequenced using an Illumina HiSeq 4000. High-throughput sequencing was used to profile the TCR beta-chain CDR3 region of every patient. On the authors' methods: Drawing on CDR3 differences between clinicopathological groups, the researchers built a classifier meant to tell apart patients with distant-metastatic papillary thyroid cancer. Repertoire diversity was assessed with the Shannon index, and tumor-blood repertoire similarity with the Morisita-Horn index. TCRdb trimmed the raw reads at Q25, called clones with MiXCR and kept productive beta chains. TCRdb assigned the V and J calls; the authors' analysis was not used. The sample includes 25,000 to 30,000 clones, with approximately 3.7% observed a single time. The leading ten clones occupy 3% to 3.5% of the sample.

This entry belongs to a study of metastatic and nonmetastatic thyroid tumors (dated by TCRdb to about 2020). Context from the whole study: For patients with malignant and with benign thyroid disease, the researchers compared repertoires between peripheral blood samples and tumor or nodule tissue samples.

Before undergoing thyroid surgery, none of the patients had been given any kind of treatment. Using T-cell receptor beta sequencing, the study looked back at clinical samples from patients collected from the early 2010s to the late 2010s. General conclusions and limits of the study: TCR beta diversity was reported as significantly higher in malignant tumors than in benign nodules, in both blood and tumor samples.

This TCR was sampled from a male donor with papillary thyroid cancer or a benign thyroid nodule (not recorded which). Some clones in this sample may be carry-over from other donors' samples. Sequencing input: blood.

The CDR3 here reads CASSRTGDREQYF. The DNA is as follows: TGTGCCAGCAGCAGAACCGGGGACAGGGAGCAGTACTTC. The sequence joins TRBV6-1 to TRBJ2-7, with 8 bases aligning to TRBD1. The germline V gene gives CDR1 as MNHNS and CDR2 as SASEGT. Reading from cysteine to phenylalanine, the CDR3 counts 13 amino acids. Only CDR3 DNA remains: 39 bases, in frame from the first base. Trimming leaves V shorter by 6 bases and J shorter by 7 bases, with the junction holding 8 bases beyond the gene matches.